This TCR beta chain was documented in a study of blood T cell repertoires in COVID-19. Turning to the study itself: Whether acute or convalescent, the COVID-19 samples came from the United States, Italy and Spain.

The protocol was immunoSEQ multiplex PCR, while the TCRdb copy is restricted to in-frame clones and leaves out a portion. The table has around 120,000 clones, 75% to 90% seen once. Looked up from germline, CDR1 is GTSNPN and CDR2 is SVGIG (reference sequence). Trimming stripped 3 bases from V and 1 base from J, with 7 bases between. This CDR3 contains 13 residues. The sequence was collected from a woman aged 70-85 years with acute or convalescent COVID-19. Sequenced: peripheral blood. The gene calls are TRBV30 and TRBJ1-3; D uncertain. The CDR3: CAWRRPSGNTIYF. CDR3 in DNA: TGTGCCTGGAGGAGGCCATCTGGAAACACCATATATTTT. The variable domain in full, completed from reference TRBV30 and TRBJ1-3, reads SQTIHQWPATLVQPVGSPLSLECTVEGTSNPNLYWYRQAAGRGLQLLFYSVGIGQISSEVPQNLSASRPQDRQFILSSKKLLLSDSGFYLCAWRRPSGNTIYFGEGSWLTVV.